These 23 T cell receptor beta chains were all obtained from the same sample, sequenced in a study of blood T cell repertoires in COVID-19. The assay was immunoSEQ multiplex PCR, and TCRdb's table has in-frame clones only and misses some. The repertoire holds some 150,000 clones, with 86% as singletons. The specimen sequenced was peripheral blood. The origin of the receptors is a woman aged 55-70 years with COVID-19, enrolled during active disease.

The V and J genes are TRBV19 and TRBJ2-5; D perhaps matches TRBD1 (6 bases). The germline V gene has CDR1 LNHDA and CDR2 SQIVND (reference sequence). CDR3 length: 16 amino acids. The germline V and J ends were trimmed by 5 bases and 3 bases, with 19 bases remaining between them. The CDR3 protein is CASSLLRGTEKETQYF. The CDR3 DNA reads as TGTGCCAGTAGTTTATTGAGGGGGACGGAAAAAGAGACCCAGTACTTC.

The chain has TRBV11-2 and TRBJ1-5; D possibly corresponds to TRBD1 (6 bases). CDR1 and CDR2 from the germline V gene are SGHAT and FQNNGV. The CDR3 loop spans 13 amino acids. Trimming removed 4 bases from V and 6 bases from J, with 10 bases in between. This CDR3 is CASSYRAGQPQHF. The CDR3 DNA is TGTGCCAGCAGCTACAGGGCGGGTCAGCCCCAGCATTTT.

This rearrangement joins TRBV12-3 or TRBV12-4 to TRBJ2-2; D gene uncertain. V shed 6 bases and J shed 6 bases, with 11 bases lying between them. The CDR3 contains 13 residues. The CDR3 region has the DNA TGTGCCAGCAGGAACGTAGCCCCCGGGGAGCTGTTTTTT. Its protein product is CASRNVAPGELFF.

This clone came up a few times. V gene TRBV6-5 combines with J gene TRBJ1-2, with 12 bases identical to TRBD1. Unmatched junction bases numbered 8, after V lost 8 bases and J lost 7 bases. The CDR3 length is 14 residues. Germline V gene lookup returns CDR1 MNHEY and CDR2 SVGAGI. CDR3 sequence: CASLWGQGAGGYTF. In nucleotides, the CDR3 is TGTGCCAGCCTTTGGGGACAGGGGGCGGGTGGCTACACCTTC.

The chain recombines TRBV27 with TRBJ2-3; D unresolved. CDR3 length equals 13 residues. V lost 3 bases and J 8 bases, leaving 12 bases between the germline ends. Germline V gives CDR1 MNHEY, CDR2 SMNVEV (reference sequence). DNA of the CDR3: TGTGCCAGCAGTTTCACGCCCACTGGTACGCAGTATTTT. This sequence encodes CASSFTPTGTQYF.

In its sample, this clone was seen a few times. For the CDR3, the DNA is TGTGCCAGCAGCCCAGTCGGGAGAGCCTCTGGAAACACCATATATTTT. Amino acids: CASSPVGRASGNTIYF. The rearrangement links TRBV7-2 to TRBJ1-3; D not resolved. V lost 5 bases, J lost 0 bases, and 14 bases lay in between. The CDR3 spans 16 residues. Germline CDR1 SGHTA, CDR2 FQGNSA.

The gene calls are TRBV5-4 and TRBJ1-1; D is unresolved. Looked up from germline, CDR1 is SGHNT and CDR2 is YYREEE (reference sequence). This CDR3 has 14 residues. V dropped 5 bases and J dropped 9 bases, with 20 bases sitting between them. The CDR3 protein is CASRAERTGRKAFF. CDR3 nucleotide sequence: TGTGCCAGCAGGGCCGAGAGGACGGGGAGGAAAGCTTTCTTT. Using reference TRBV5-4 and TRBJ1-1 for the parts outside the CDR3, the full variable domain is ETGVTQSPTHLIKTRGQQVTLRCSSQSGHNTVSWYQQALGQGPQFIFQYYREEENGRGNFPPRFSGLQFPNYSSELNVNALELDDSALYLCASRAERTGRKAFFGQGTRLTVV.

This chain links TRBV19 with TRBJ2-1, with D possibly matching TRBD2 (5 bases). This CDR3 is 14 amino acids long. Germline V gene sequence: CDR1 LNHDA, CDR2 SQIVND (reference sequence). V was trimmed by 7 bases and J by 6 bases, leaving 16 bases between them. The CDR3 DNA follows: TGTGCCAGTACCCCCGTAAGGAGCGGCAATGAGCAGTTCTTC. Amino acid sequence: CASTPVRSGNEQFF.

This chain links TRBV11-2 with TRBJ2-1; 8 bases are shared with TRBD1. From germline, CDR1 is SGHAT and CDR2 FQNNGV. The CDR3 extends over 15 amino acids. J was trimmed by 3 bases and V by 4 bases; bases with no gene match: 5. CDR3 in DNA: TGTGCCAGCAGCTCAACAGGGGGTTACTACAATGAGCAGTTCTTC. Residues: CASSSTGGYYNEQFF.

This chain joins TRBV30 and TRBJ2-7, with 12 bases identical to TRBD2. Looked up from germline, CDR1 is GTSNPN and CDR2 is SVGIG (reference sequence). There are 14 residues in the CDR3. Trimming removed 1 base from V and 3 bases from J; junction bases left unmatched: 1. CDR3 nucleotides: TGTGCCTGGAGTGGACTAGCGGGAGTCTACGAGCAGTACTTC. It encodes CAWSGLAGVYEQYF. The full variable domain, in which reference TRBV30 and TRBJ2-7 provide the parts outside the CDR3, is SQTIHQWPATLVQPVGSPLSLECTVEGTSNPNLYWYRQAAGRGLQLLFYSVGIGQISSEVPQNLSASRPQDRQFILSSKKLLLSDSGFYLCAWSGLAGVYEQYFGPGTRLTVT.

This chain links TRBV7-2 with TRBJ2-7, with a possible D match to TRBD1 (6 bases). The CDR3 runs 15 residues. Germline values: CDR1 SGHTA, CDR2 FQGNSA. Trimming left V 6 bases short and J 0 bases short, with 15 bases between. CDR3 DNA sequence: TGTGCCAGCAGTTCGGTCGGACAGAGCTCCTACGAGCAGTACTTC. The encoded protein is CASSSVGQSSYEQYF.

The chain combines TRBV30 with TRBJ2-7, with 10 bases matching TRBD1. This CDR3 is 13 amino acids long. The trim removed 2 bases at V and 5 bases at J, leaving 3 bases unmatched. The V gene's germline CDR1 is GTSNPN and CDR2 SVGIG (reference sequence). CDR3 nucleotides: TGTGCCTGGAGTCGGGACAGGGGAGACGAGCAGTACTTC. Translating it yields CAWSRDRGDEQYF.

V usage is TRBV5-6 and J usage is TRBJ1-1; D perhaps matches TRBD1 (6 bases). CDR1 and CDR2 (germline): SGHDT, YYEEEE. CDR3 length: 16 amino acids. The germline V and J ends were trimmed by 0 bases and 0 bases, with 12 bases remaining between them. The CDR3 sequence: CASSLGQVWMNTEAFF. The CDR3 coding sequence is TGTGCCAGCAGCTTGGGACAGGTGTGGATGAACACTGAAGCTTTCTTT.

This clone showed up just a few times. The chain couples TRBV19 to TRBJ2-7, with D possibly being TRBD2 (6 bases). V was pared by 7 bases and J by 0 bases, with 13 bases between. CDR1 is LNHDA, CDR2 SQIVND, per germline (reference sequence). The CDR3 contains 14 residues. The CDR3 nucleotides are TGTGCCAGTACCCCTACTAGCAGCTCCTACGAGCAGTACTTC. Amino acids: CASTPTSSSYEQYF.

This chain connects TRBV10-2 to TRBJ1-5; 7 nucleotides line up with TRBD1. Per the germline V gene, CDR1 is WSHSY and CDR2 is SAAADI. The junction had 9 bases not matched to a gene; V was cut back by 4 bases and J by 6 bases. The CDR3 runs to 15 residues. Written as DNA, the CDR3 is TGCGCCAGCAGTGGGGAAGGGGGCGTCGGTCAGCCCCAGCATTTT. It is translated as CASSGEGGVGQPQHF.

This chain connects TRBV30 to TRBJ2-1, with 16 bases lining up with TRBD2. The CDR3 consists of 16 residues. Germline-derived CDR1 and CDR2 are GTSNPN and SVGIG (reference sequence). Germline trimming cut 0 bases from V and 9 bases from J; bases unmatched to any gene: 5. CDR3 amino acids: CAWSVAGLAGGAEQFF. The CDR3 DNA is TGTGCCTGGAGTGTAGCGGGACTAGCGGGAGGGGCTGAGCAGTTCTTC.

The chain joins TRBV10-3 to TRBJ2-7, with TRBD2 identical over 8 bases. J gave up 1 base and V 4 bases, and 6 bases lay outside the gene matches. Germline V lookup: CDR1 ENHRY, CDR2 SYGVKD. The CDR3 loop spans 15 amino acids. CDR3 nucleotides: TGTGCCATCAGTGGGCTGCGGGAGGCTTCCTACGAGCAGTACTTC. Its translation is CAISGLREASYEQYF.

This chain joins TRBV9 and TRBJ2-1; D remains unclear. The CDR3 length is 15 residues. Trimming removed 0 bases at V and 1 base at J, with 8 bases between. From germline, CDR1 is SGDLS and CDR2 YYNGEE. The CDR3 spells CASSVVLASYNEQFF. The CDR3 DNA follows: TGTGCCAGCAGCGTAGTACTCGCGTCCTACAATGAGCAGTTCTTC.

The V call is TRBV19, the J call TRBJ1-1; 9 bases line up with TRBD1. Germline values: CDR1 LNHDA, CDR2 SQIVND (reference sequence). The CDR3 runs 15 residues. V lost 5 bases, J lost 4 bases, and 8 bases stayed unmatched. CDR3 residues: CASSQAGTGSTEAFF. The CDR3 coding sequence is TGTGCCAGTAGTCAAGCCGGGACAGGGTCCACTGAAGCTTTCTTT. The full variable domain, completed using reference TRBV19 and TRBJ1-1, is DGGITQSPKYLFRKEGQNVTLSCEQNLNHDAMYWYRQDPGQGLRLIYYSQIVNDFQKGDIAEGYSVSREKKESFPLTVTSAQKNPTAFYLCASSQAGTGSTEAFFGQGTRLTVV.

The chain has TRBV9 and TRBJ2-3; 8 positions agree with TRBD2. Germline V gene lookup returns CDR1 SGDLS and CDR2 YYNGEE. The CDR3 length is 12 residues. The V and J ends lost 7 bases and 4 bases, in that order; junction bases with no gene match: 2. The CDR3 spells CASSAGADTQYF. The CDR3 DNA is TGTGCCAGCTCAGCGGGAGCAGATACGCAGTATTTT.

The chain combines TRBV6-5 with TRBJ2-7, with TRBD1 matching over 10 bases. This CDR3 comprises 14 residues. Unmatched junction bases numbered 3, after V lost 5 bases and J lost 2 bases. Germline V CDR1 and CDR2: MNHEY, SVGAGI. The CDR3 loop reads CASSRQGATYEQYF. The CDR3 DNA is TGTGCCAGCAGTCGACAGGGGGCTACCTACGAGCAGTACTTC.

CDR3 nucleotides: TGTGCCAGCAGCCTTGGACAGGGGCACTATGGCTACACCTTC. It codes for CASSLGQGHYGYTF. The rearrangement joins TRBV7-9 to TRBJ1-2; 9 nucleotides agree with TRBD1. Looked up from germline, CDR1 is SEHNR and CDR2 is FQNEAQ (reference sequence). The CDR3 has 14 amino acids. J gave up 3 bases and V 5 bases, and 4 bases lay outside the gene matches.

The V call is TRBV19, the J call TRBJ2-7; 14 bases line up with TRBD2. Germline V CDR1 and CDR2: LNHDA, SQIVND (reference sequence). This CDR3 spans 17 amino acids. The ends lost 4 bases at V and 3 bases at J; junction bases unmatched: 8. CDR3 residues: CASSSGLAGGSSYEQYF. The CDR3 coding sequence is TGTGCCAGTAGTAGCGGACTAGCGGGAGGAAGCAGCTACGAGCAGTACTTC.